The next 8 T cell receptor beta chains were all read from a single sample in a study of lung T cells in sarcoidosis with Löfgren's syndrome. TCRdb used MiXCR to reprocess the reads, holding one entry per CDR3 protein. The table lists more than 50,000 distinct CDR3 sequences, less than 25% of them singletons, with less than 2.5% in the top ten. Sequenced: CD4+ T cells from PBMCs. These receptors all come from a human donor with sarcoidosis (Löfgren's syndrome or another form), or a control subject (not recorded which).

In its sample, this clonotype was seen many times. This sequence joins TRBV6-1 and TRBJ1-4; TRBD1 matches 8 bases. CDR1 MNHNS and CDR2 SASEGT come from the germline V gene. The CDR3 is made up of 15 amino acids. J lost 7 bases, V lost 6 bases, and 10 bases had no gene match. This CDR3 reads CASRPDRGTVEKLFF. The CDR3 region has the DNA TGTGCCAGCAGACCCGACAGGGGAACTGTTGAAAAACTGTTTTTT.

The chain combines TRBV4-1 with TRBJ1-2, with 8 bases identical to TRBD1. V trimming: 4 bases; J trimming: 7 bases; junction bases outside the gene matches: 5. This CDR3 is built from 13 residues. The V gene's germline CDR1 is MGHRA and CDR2 YSYEKL. The CDR3: CASSPTGGSGYTF. CDR3 in DNA: TGCGCCAGCAGCCCCACAGGGGGTAGTGGCTACACCTTC.

In regard to this clonotype: A read error may produce the germline difference seen at one junction end. This sequence joins TRBV5-1 and TRBJ1-4; D is possibly TRBD1 (6 bases). This CDR3 spans 15 amino acids. Germline V lookup: CDR1 SGHRS, CDR2 YFSETQ. DNA for the CDR3: TGCGCCAGCAGCCAAACCGGGACACCCAATGAAAAGCTGTTTTTT. Protein: CASSQTGTPNEKLFF.

This clonotype was detected ten times or more. This rearrangement joins TRBV7-2 to TRBJ2-7; 10 bases line up with TRBD2. The CDR3 spans 15 residues. The trim removed 1 base at V and 4 bases at J, leaving 4 bases unmatched. CDR1 is SGHTA and CDR2 is FQGNSA in the germline V gene. The CDR3 sequence is CASSLGTSGLYEQYF. CDR3 coding DNA: TGTGCCAGCAGCTTAGGGACTAGCGGATTATACGAGCAGTACTTC.

The chain employs TRBV18 and TRBJ2-5, with D possibly TRBD2 on 6 matching bases. Between the trimmed V and J ends, which lost 1 base and 5 bases, there was a span of 14 bases. Germline V gene lookup returns CDR1 KGHSH and CDR2 LQKENI. The CDR3 is 15 amino acids. CDR3 protein: CASSPLFSGGETQYF. In nucleotides, the CDR3 is TGTGCCAGCTCACCACTTTTTAGCGGCGGGGAGACCCAGTACTTC.

The chain recombines TRBV20-1 with TRBJ2-1; 9 bases are shared with TRBD2. CDR3 size: 16 residues. V shed 6 bases and J 7 bases; nucleotides not matched to a gene: 16. Germline CDR1 is DFQATT and CDR2 is SNEGSKA (reference sequence). CDR3 region: CSALGTAGGPRNEQFF. The CDR3 bases are TGCAGTGCCCTCGGAACGGCGGGAGGGCCGCGGAATGAGCAGTTCTTC.

This clonotype was detected many times. CDR3 residues: CAISESQDLNTEAFF. CDR3 DNA sequence: TGTGCCATCAGTGAGTCTCAGGACTTGAACACTGAAGCTTTCTTT. The chain is built from TRBV10-3 and TRBJ1-1; D not certain. CDR3 length: 15 amino acids. CDR1 is ENHRY, CDR2 SYGVKD, per germline. Trimming pared 0 bases from V and 0 bases from J, leaving 8 bases between.

This clonotype showed up just a few times. A junction boundary mismatches the germline segment, possibly from a read error. The J gene is TRBJ2-6, the V gene TRBV4-1; weak D call: TRBD1 (7 bases). The CDR3 sequence is 19 residues long. CDR1 MGHRA and CDR2 YSYEKL come from the germline V gene. The CDR3 sequence: CASSQALQGRNGGVNVLTF. CDR3 coding DNA: TGCGCCAGCAGCCAAGCGTTACAGGGGAGGAACGGTGGGGTCAACGTCCTGACTTTC.